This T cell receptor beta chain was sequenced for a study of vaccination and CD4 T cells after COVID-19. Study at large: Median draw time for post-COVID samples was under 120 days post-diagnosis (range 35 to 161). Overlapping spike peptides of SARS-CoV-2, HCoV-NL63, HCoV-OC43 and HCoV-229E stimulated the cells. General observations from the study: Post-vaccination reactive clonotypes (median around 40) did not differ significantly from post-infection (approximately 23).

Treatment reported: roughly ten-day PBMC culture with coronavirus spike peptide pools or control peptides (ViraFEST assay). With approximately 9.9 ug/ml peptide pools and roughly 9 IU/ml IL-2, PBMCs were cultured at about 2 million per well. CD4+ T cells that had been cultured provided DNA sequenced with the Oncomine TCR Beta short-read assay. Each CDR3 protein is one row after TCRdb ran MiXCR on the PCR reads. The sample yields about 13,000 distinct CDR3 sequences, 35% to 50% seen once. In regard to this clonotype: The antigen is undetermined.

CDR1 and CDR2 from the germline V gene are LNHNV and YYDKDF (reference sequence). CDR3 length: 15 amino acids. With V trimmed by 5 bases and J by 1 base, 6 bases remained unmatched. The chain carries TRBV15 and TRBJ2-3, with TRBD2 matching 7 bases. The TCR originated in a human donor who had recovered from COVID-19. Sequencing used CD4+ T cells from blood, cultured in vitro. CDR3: CATSPGEGRTDTQYF. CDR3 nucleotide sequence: TGTGCCACCAGCCCTGGGGAGGGGCGCACAGATACGCAGTATTTT.